This T cell receptor beta chain stems from a study of CD8 T cells in ankylosing spondylitis. General study points: In peripheral blood, disease-linked CD8+ clones occurred at relatively low frequencies.

This clonotype was detected many times. Its target is unknown. This CDR3 is 15 amino acids long. V gave up 3 bases and J gave up 8 bases; unmatched junction bases: 10. The germline CDR1 and CDR2 sequences are DFQATT and SNEGSKA (reference sequence). From the 5' RACE reads, TCRdb called clonotypes with MiXCR, one entry per CDR3 protein. This sample carries fewer than 200,000 distinct CDR3 sequences, 15% to 20% of them seen once, and the ten largest clones take around 4%. This receptor was obtained from a male donor under 30 with ankylosing spondylitis or in good health (not recorded which). The V gene is TRBV20-1, the J gene TRBJ2-1; 10 bases map to TRBD2. The sequenced sample consisted of blood, either unsorted or a sorted T cell fraction (not recorded which). The CDR3 sequence: CSARGPGLAIDEQFF. The CDR3 coding sequence is TGCAGTGCTAGGGGCCCGGGACTAGCGATCGATGAGCAGTTCTTC.